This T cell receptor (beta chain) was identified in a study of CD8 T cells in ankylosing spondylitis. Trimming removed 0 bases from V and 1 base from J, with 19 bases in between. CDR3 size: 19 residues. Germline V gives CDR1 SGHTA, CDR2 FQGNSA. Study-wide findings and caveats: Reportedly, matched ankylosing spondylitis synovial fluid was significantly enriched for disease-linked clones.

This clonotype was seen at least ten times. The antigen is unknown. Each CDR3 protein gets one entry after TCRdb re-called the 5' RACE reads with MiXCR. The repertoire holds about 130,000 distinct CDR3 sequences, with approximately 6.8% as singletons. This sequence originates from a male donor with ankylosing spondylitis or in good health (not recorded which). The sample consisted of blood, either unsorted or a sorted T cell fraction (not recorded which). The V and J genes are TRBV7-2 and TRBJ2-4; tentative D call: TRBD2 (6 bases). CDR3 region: CASSLAEGFGGSAKNIQYF. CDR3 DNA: TGTGCCAGCAGCTTAGCGGAGGGTTTCGGAGGGAGCGCCAAAAACATTCAGTACTTC.